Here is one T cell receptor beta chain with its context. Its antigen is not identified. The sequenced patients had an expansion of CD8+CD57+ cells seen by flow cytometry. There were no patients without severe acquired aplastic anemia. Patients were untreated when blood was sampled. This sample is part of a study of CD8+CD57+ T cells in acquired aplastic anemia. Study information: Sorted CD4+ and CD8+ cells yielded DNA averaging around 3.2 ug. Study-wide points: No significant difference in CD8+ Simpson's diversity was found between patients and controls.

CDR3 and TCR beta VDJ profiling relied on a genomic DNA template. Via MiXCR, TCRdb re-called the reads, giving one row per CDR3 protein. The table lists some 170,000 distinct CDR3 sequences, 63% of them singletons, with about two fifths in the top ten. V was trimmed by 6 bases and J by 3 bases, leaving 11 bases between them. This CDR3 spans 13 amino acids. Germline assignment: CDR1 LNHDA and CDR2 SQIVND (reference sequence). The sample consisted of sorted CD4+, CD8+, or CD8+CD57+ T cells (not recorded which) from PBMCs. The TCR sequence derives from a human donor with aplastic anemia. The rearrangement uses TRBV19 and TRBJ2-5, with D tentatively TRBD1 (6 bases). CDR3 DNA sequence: TGTGCCAGTAGACGGACAGACAAAGAGACCCAGTACTTC. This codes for CASRRTDKETQYF.